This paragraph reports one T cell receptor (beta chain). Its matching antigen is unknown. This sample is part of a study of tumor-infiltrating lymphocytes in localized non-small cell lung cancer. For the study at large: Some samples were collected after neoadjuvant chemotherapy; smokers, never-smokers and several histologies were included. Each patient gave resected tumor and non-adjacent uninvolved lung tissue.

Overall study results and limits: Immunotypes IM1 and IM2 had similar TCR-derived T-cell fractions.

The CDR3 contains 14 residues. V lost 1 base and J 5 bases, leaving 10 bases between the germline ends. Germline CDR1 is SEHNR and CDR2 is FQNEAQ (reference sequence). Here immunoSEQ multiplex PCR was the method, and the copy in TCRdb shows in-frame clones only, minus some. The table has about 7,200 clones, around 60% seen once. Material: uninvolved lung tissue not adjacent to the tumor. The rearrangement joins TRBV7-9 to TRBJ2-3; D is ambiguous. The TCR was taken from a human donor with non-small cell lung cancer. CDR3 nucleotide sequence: TGTGCCAGCAGCTTAGGGGCCCGGAGAGATACGCAGTATTTT. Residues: CASSLGARRDTQYF.